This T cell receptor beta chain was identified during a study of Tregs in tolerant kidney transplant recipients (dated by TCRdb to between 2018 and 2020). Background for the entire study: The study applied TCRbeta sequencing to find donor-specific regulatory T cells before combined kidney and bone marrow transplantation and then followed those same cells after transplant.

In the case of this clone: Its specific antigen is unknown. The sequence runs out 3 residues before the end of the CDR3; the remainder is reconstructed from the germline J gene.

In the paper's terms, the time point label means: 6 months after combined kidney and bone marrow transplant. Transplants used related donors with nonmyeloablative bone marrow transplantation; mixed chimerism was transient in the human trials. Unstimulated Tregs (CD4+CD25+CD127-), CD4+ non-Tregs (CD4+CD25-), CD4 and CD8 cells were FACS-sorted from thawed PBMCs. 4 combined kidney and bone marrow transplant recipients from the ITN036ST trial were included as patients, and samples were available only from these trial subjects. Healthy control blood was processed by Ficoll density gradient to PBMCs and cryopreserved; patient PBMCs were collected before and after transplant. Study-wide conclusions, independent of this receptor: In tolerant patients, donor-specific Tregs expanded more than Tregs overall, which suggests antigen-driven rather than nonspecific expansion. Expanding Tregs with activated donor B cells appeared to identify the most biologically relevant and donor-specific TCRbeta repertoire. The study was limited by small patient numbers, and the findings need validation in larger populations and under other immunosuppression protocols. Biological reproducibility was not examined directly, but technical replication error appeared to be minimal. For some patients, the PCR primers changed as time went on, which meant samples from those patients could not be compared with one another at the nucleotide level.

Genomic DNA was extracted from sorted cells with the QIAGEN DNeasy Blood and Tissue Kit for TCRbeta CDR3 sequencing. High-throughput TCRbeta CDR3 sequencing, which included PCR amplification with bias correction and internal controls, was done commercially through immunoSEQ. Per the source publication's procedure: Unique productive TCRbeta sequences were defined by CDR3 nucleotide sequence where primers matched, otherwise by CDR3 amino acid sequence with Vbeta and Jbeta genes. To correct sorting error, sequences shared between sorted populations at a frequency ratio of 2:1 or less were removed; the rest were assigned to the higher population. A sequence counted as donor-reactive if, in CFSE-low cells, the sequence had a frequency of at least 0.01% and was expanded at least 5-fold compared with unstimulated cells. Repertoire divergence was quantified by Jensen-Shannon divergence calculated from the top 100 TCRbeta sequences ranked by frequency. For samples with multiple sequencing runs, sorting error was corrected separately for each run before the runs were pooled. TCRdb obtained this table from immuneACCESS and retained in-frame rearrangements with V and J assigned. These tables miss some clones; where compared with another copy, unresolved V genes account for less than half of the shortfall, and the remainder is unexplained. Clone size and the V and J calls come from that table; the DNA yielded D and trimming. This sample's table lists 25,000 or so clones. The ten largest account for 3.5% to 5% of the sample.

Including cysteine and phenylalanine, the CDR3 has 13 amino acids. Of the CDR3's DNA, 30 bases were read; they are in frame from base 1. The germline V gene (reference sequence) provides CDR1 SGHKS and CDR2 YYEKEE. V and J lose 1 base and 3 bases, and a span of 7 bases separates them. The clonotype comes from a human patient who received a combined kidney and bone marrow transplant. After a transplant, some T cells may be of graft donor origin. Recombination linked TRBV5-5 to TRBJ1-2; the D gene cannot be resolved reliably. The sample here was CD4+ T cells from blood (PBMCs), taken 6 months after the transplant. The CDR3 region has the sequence CASSLSGYYGYTF. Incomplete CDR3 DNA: TGTGCCAGCAGCTTGTCGGGGTACTATGGC.